Shown below are 10 T cell receptor beta chains from a single sample sequenced in a study of beta chain features in type 1 diabetes. Findings of the study overall: Patients with Type 1 diabetes showed moderately but significantly shorter TCRB CDR3s in all four CD4+ subsets.

The study reverse transcribed the entire isolated RNA, so it sequenced expressed TCRB transcripts. The repertoire was sequenced with immunoSEQ multiplex PCR; TCRdb's copy has only in-frame clones and lacks some. Here the sample spans 100,000 to 150,000 clones, around 16% being singletons. These receptors' antigens are unknown. Material: central memory CD4+ T cells from blood. The receptors were gathered from a man aged 18 to 30 with type 1 diabetes.

The chain couples TRBV7-9 to TRBJ1-6, with 9 bases lining up with TRBD1. Germline CDR1 is SEHNR and CDR2 is FQNEAQ (reference sequence). Germline trimming cut 5 bases from V and 10 bases from J; bases unmatched to any gene: 15. CDR3 length: 17 amino acids. CDR3 amino acids: CASSRGTGRYFRSPLHF. CDR3 coding DNA: TGTGCCAGCAGCCGAGGGACAGGGAGGTACTTTCGGTCACCCCTCCACTTT.

The V and J genes are TRBV29-1 and TRBJ1-1; maybe TRBD1 (6 bases). Germline V gives CDR1 SQVTM, CDR2 ANQGSEA. The CDR3 contains 11 residues. V was pared by 8 bases and J by 7 bases, with 14 bases between. The CDR3 spells CSISGTYEAFF. Written as DNA, the CDR3 is TGCAGCATCTCCGGGACATATGAAGCTTTCTTT.

The V and J genes are TRBV19 and TRBJ2-5; TRBD1 matches at 11 bases. The CDR3 loop spans 16 amino acids. Germline V gene lookup returns CDR1 LNHDA and CDR2 SQIVND (reference sequence). V shed 6 bases and J 1 base; nucleotides not matched to a gene: 7. The CDR3 loop is CASSQDRGHLQETQYF. The CDR3 nucleotides are TGTGCCAGTAGCCAGGACAGGGGGCACCTCCAAGAGACCCAGTACTTC.

This clone has more than one count but fewer than ten. The chain uses TRBV30 and TRBJ2-5, with 11 bases identical to TRBD1. This CDR3 contains 14 residues. CDR1 is GTSNPN and CDR2 is SVGIG in the germline V gene (reference sequence). V was pared by 5 bases and J by 1 base, with 3 bases of the junction left unmatched. The CDR3 nucleotides read TGTGCCTGGTGGGACAGGGGGATCCAAGAGACCCAGTACTTC. It translates to CAWWDRGIQETQYF.

The chain employs TRBV12-2 and TRBJ2-4; whether TRBD2, the table's D call, matches the DNA was not checked. TRBV12-2 is marked as a pseudogene. CDR3 size: 22 residues. The CDR3 bases are TGTGCAAGTCGCTTGACCGGGACTAGCGGGAGGGAGCACAAAGGAACCAAAAACATTCAGTACTTC. Translated, it gives CASRLTGTSGREHKGTKNIQYF.

V and J are TRBV4-2 and TRBJ2-3, with 11 nucleotides matching TRBD2. CDR3 length equals 20 residues. Per germline, CDR1 LGHNA and CDR2 YNFKEQ. Trimming took 0 bases from V and 7 from J; bases not matched to a gene: 18. For the CDR3, the DNA is TGTGCCAGCAGCCAAGATAGCGGGAGGGTTACACTCCTGGAAAAGAATACGCAGTATTTT. Translating it yields CASSQDSGRVTLLEKNTQYF.

This clone was counted a few times. This CDR3 reads CASSLNGGGQETQYF. The CDR3 region has the DNA TGTGCCAGCAGCTTAAATGGCGGAGGGCAAGAGACCCAGTACTTC. The J gene is TRBJ2-5, the V gene TRBV7-2; TRBD2 is a possible D gene (6 bases). The germline V gene has CDR1 SGHTA and CDR2 FQGNSA. The CDR3 sequence is 15 residues long. Trimming stripped 2 bases from V and 2 bases from J, with 12 bases between.

Points on this clone: A much larger clone sits a single nucleotide away, making a read error possible. The gene calls are TRBV5-6 and TRBJ2-2, with D hard to call. The V end was cut by 4 bases, the J end by 6 bases, with 16 bases between. Germline values: CDR1 SGHDT, CDR2 YYEEEE. The CDR3 contains 15 residues. The CDR3 region is CASSLLSQGAGELFF. The CDR3 nucleotides are TGTGCCAGCAGCCTACTCAGCCAAGGTGCCGGGGAGCTGTTTTTT. The full variable domain, with the rest looked up from reference TRBV5-6 and TRBJ2-2, is DAGVTQSPTHLIKTRGQQVTLRCSPKSGHDTVSWYQQALGQGPQFIFQYYEEEERQRGNFPDRFSGHQFPNYSSELNVNALLLGDSALYLCASSLLSQGAGELFFGEGSRLTVL.

This clone occurred a few times. V is TRBV7-2 and J is TRBJ2-3, with unresolved D. Germline lookup yields CDR1 SGHTA and CDR2 FQGNSA. The CDR3 is 12 residues long. V was pared by 5 bases and J by 3 bases, with 6 bases between. In DNA, the CDR3 is TGTGCCAGCAGCATACTGACAGATACGCAGTATTTT. This sequence encodes CASSILTDTQYF.

This clone turned up a few times. The chain has TRBV7-2 and TRBJ1-2, with no clear D. The V end lost 5 bases, the J end lost 4 bases, and 14 bases lay between the germline ends. There are 14 residues in the CDR3. The germline CDR1 and CDR2 sequences are SGHTA and FQGNSA. The CDR3 bases are TGTGCCAGCAGCCGCCGACCGGACGGCTATGGCTACACCTTC. Amino acids: CASSRRPDGYGYTF.